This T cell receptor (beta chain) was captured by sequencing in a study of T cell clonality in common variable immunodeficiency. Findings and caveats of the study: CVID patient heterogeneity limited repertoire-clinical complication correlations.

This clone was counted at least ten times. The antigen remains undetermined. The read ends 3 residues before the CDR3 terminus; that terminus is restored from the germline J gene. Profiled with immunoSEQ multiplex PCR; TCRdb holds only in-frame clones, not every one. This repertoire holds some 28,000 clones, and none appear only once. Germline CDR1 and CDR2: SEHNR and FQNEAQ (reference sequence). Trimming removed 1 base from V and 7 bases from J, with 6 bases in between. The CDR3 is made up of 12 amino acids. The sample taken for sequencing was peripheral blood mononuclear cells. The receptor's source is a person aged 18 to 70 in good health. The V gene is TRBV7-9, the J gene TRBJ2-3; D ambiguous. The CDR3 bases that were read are TGTGCCAGCAGCTTAGTAGAGAATACG. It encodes CASSLVENT. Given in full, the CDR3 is CASSLVENTQYF.